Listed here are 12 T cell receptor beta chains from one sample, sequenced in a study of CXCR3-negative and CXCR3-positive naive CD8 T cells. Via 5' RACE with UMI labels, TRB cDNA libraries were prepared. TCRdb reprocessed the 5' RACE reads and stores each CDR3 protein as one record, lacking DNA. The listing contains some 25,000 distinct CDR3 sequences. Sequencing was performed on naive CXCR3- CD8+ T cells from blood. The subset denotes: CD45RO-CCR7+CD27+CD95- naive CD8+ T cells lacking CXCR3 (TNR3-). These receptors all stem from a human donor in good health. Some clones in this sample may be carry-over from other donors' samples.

Here the CDR3 reads CASSQDWGQETQYF. V is TRBV4-3 and J is TRBJ2-5. Per the germline V gene, CDR1 is LGHNA and CDR2 is YSLEER. The CDR3 is 14 amino acids.

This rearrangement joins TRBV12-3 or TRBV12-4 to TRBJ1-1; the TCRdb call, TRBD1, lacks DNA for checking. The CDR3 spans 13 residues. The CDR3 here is CASSFGTYTEAFF.

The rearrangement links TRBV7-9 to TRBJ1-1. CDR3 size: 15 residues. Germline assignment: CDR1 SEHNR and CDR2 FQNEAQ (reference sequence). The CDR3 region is CASSEPSARNTEAFF. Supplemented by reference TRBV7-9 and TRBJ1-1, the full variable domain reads DTGVSQNPRHKITKRGQNVTFRCDPISEHNRLYWYRQTLGQGPEFLTYFQNEAQLEKSRLLSDRFSAERPKGSFSTLEIQRTEQGDSAMYLCASSEPSARNTEAFFGQGTRLTVV.

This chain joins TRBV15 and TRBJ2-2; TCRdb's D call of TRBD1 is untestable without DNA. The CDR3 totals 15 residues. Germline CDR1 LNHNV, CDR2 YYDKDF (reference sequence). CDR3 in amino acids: CATSQGVGNTGELFF.

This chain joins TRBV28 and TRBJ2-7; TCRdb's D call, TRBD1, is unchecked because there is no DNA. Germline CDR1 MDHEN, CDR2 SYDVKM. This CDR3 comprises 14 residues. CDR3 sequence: CASSPATGSYEQYF. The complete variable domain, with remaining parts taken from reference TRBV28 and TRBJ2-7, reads DVKVTQSSRYLVKRTGEKVFLECVQDMDHENMFWYRQDPGLGLRLIYFSYDVKMKEKGDIPEGYSVSREKKERFSLILESASTNQTSMYLCASSPATGSYEQYFGPGTRLTVT.

The CDR3 loop is CASRSGTGETGELFF. This chain connects TRBV7-9 to TRBJ2-2; TCRdb designates TRBD1, a call that cannot be tested without DNA. The CDR3 totals 15 residues. The germline V gene has CDR1 SEHNR and CDR2 FQNEAQ (reference sequence).

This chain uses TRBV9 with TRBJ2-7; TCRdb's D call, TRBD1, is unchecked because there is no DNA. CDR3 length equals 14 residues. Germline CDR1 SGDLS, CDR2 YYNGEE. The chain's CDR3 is CASSVGSGTYEQYF.

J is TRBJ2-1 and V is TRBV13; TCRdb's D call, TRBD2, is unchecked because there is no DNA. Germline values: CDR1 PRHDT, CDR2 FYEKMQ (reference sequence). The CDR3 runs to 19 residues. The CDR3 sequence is CASSSDIPLFSGGANEQFF.

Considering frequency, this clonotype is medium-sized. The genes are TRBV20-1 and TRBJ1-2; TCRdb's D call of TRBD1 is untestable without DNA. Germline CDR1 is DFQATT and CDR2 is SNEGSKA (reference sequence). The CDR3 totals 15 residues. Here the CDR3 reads CSAITTGVLSDGYTF.

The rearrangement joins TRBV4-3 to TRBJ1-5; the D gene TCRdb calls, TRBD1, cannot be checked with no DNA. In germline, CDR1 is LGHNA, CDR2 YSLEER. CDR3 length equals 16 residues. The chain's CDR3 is CASSQNRVGGNQPQHF.

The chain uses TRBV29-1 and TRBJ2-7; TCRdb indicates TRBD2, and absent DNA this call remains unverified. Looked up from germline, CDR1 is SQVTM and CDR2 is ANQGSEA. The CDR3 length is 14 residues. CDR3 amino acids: CSVLGLAGRNEQYF.

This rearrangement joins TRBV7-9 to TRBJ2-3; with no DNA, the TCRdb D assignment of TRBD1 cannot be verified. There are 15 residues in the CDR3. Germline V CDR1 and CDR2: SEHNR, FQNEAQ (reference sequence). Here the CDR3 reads CASSSDREVVDTQYF. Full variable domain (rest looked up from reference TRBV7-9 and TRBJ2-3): DTGVSQNPRHKITKRGQNVTFRCDPISEHNRLYWYRQTLGQGPEFLTYFQNEAQLEKSRLLSDRFSAERPKGSFSTLEIQRTEQGDSAMYLCASSSDREVVDTQYFGPGTRLTVL.